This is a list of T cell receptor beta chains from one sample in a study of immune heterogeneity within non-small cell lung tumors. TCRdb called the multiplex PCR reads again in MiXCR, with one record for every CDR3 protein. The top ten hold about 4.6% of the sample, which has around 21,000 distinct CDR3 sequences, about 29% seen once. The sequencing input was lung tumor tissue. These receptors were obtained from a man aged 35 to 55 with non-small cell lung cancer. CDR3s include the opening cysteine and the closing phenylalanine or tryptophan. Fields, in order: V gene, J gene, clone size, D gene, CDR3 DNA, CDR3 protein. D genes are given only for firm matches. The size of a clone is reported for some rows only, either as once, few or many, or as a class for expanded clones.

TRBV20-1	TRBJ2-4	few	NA	TGCAGTGCTAGTAAGAGAGAGGGCCTAGCCAAAAACATTCAGTACTTC	CSASKREGLAKNIQYF
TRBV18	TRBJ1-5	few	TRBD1	TGTGCCAGCTCACCTCGGACAGGGTCTGATCAGCCCCAGCATTTT	CASSPRTGSDQPQHF
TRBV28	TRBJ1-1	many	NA	TGTGCCAGCAGTGCTCAGGGGCTAGCTAACACTGAAGCTTTCTTT	CASSAQGLANTEAFF
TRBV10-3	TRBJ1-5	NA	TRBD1	TGTGCCACCGGACAGGGCTCGGGCAATCAGCCCCAGCATTTT	CATGQGSGNQPQHF
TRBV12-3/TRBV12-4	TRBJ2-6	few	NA	TGTGCCAGCACAGAGGGGGGATCTGGGGCCAACGTCCTGACTTTC	CASTEGGSGANVLTF
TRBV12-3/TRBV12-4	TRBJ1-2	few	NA	TGTGCCAGCAGTGCCCTGGGCATACTCGCCGGCTACACCTTC	CASSALGILAGYTF
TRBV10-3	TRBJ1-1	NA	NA	TGTGCCACCAAACCAGGGAACACTGAAGCTTTCTTT	CATKPGNTEAFF
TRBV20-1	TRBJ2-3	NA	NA	TGCAGTGCTGAGGGGGGATTCACAGATACGCAGTATTTT	CSAEGGFTDTQYF
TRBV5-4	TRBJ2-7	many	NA	TGTGCCAGCAGCTTGGAAGCCGGCAACGAGCAGTACTTC	CASSLEAGNEQYF
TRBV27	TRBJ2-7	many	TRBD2	TGTGCCAGCAGGCCCACCGGCGGGAGGGTCTACGAGCAGTACTTC	CASRPTGGRVYEQYF
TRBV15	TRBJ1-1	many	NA	TGTGCCACCAGCAGAGAAGGGTACGAAGCTTTCTTT	CATSREGYEAFF
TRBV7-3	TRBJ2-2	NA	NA	TGTGCCAGCTCTGATTTCTTCACCGGGGAGCTGTTTTTT	CASSDFFTGELFF
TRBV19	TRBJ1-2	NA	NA	TGTGCCAGTAGTATGGATTGGGGCTACACCTTC	CASSMDWGYTF
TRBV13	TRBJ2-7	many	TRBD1	TGTGCCAGCAGCTCTCGAATACAGGGGCCCCCCTACGAGCAGTACTTC	CASSSRIQGPPYEQYF
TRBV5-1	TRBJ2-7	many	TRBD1	TGCGCCAGCTTCGAGGGACAGCCTGGGAACGAGCAGTACTTC	CASFEGQPGNEQYF
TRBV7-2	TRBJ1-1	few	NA	TGTGCCAGCAGCTTAGTTGTCACTGAAGCTTTCTTT	CASSLVVTEAFF
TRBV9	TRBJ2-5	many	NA	TGTGCCAGCAGCGTAGATCTAGTAGAGACCCAGTACTTC	CASSVDLVETQYF
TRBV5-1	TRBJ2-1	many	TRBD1	TGCGCCAGCAGCAGGAAAACCGGGACAGGGCAATACAATGAGCAGTTCTTC	CASSRKTGTGQYNEQFF
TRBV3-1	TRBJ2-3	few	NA	TGTGCCAGCAGCCAAGCGGGAGCGACAGATACGCAGTATTTT	CASSQAGATDTQYF
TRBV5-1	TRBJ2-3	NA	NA	TGCGCCAGCAGCTTGGATGGTCGGGGGAGCACAGATACGCAGTATTTT	CASSLDGRGSTDTQYF
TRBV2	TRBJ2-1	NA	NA	TGTGCCAGCAGGAAAGACAGTAATCGGCTCAATGAGCAGTTCTTC	CASRKDSNRLNEQFF
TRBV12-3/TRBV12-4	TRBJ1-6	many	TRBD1	TGTGCCAGCAGTACCCGGGACAGAAATTCACCCCTCCACTTT	CASSTRDRNSPLHF
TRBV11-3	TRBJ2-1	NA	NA	TGTGCCAGCAGCCTTAAGCTGGGGGCCTCCAATGAGCAGTTCTTC	CASSLKLGASNEQFF
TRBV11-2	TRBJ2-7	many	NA	TGTGCCAGCAGCCGAGGATGGGGAACCTACGAGCAGTACTTC	CASSRGWGTYEQYF
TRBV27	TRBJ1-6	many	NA	TGTGCCAGCAGTCCCGGACAGAATTCACCCCTCCACTTT	CASSPGQNSPLHF
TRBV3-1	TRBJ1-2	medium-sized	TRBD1	TGTGCCAGCAGCCAAGATGTCAGGGGGAGGTCTGGCTACACCTTC	CASSQDVRGRSGYTF
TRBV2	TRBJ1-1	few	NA	TGTGCCAGCAGCCCTCGTGGTACTGAAGCTTTCTTT	CASSPRGTEAFF
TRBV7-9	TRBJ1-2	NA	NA	TGTGCCAGCAGCTTAGTTGGATACGGCTACACCTTC	CASSLVGYGYTF
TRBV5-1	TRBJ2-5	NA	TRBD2	TGCGCCAGCAGCCCGGGACCAGCGGGAGTACGGGAGACCCAGTACTTC	CASSPGPAGVRETQYF
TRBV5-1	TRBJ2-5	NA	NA	TGCGCCAGCAGCTTGGAGGGGGGACGGGAGACCCAGTACTTC	CASSLEGGRETQYF
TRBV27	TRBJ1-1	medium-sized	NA	TGTGCCAGCAGTTTGACGGGGACCGCTGAAGCTTTCTTT	CASSLTGTAEAFF